The following is a TCR beta chain sequence with its context. The table came from immunoSEQ multiplex PCR; TCRdb's copy has only in-frame clones and leaves some out. The data show around 93,000 clones, around four fifths seen once. This entry is derived from a study of PD-L1 blockade in urothelial cancer. Study context: Blood was tested 3 weeks (second dose) and 6 weeks into treatment.

With 3 bases clipped from V and 8 bases from J, the junction kept 9 bases outside the gene matches. This CDR3 is 13 amino acids long. Germline V lookup: CDR1 GTSNPN, CDR2 SVGIG (reference sequence). Time point: peripheral blood 6 weeks after treatment start. The origin of this receptor is a man between 65 and 85 years old with urothelial cancer. The rearrangement links TRBV30 to TRBJ1-2; 7 nucleotides match TRBD1. The specimen comprised PBMCs, sampled around atezolizumab (anti-PD-L1) treatment. In DNA form, the CDR3 reads TGTGCCTGGAGCGGAGGGGGCGCCCGGGGCTACACCTTC. This sequence encodes CAWSGGGARGYTF.